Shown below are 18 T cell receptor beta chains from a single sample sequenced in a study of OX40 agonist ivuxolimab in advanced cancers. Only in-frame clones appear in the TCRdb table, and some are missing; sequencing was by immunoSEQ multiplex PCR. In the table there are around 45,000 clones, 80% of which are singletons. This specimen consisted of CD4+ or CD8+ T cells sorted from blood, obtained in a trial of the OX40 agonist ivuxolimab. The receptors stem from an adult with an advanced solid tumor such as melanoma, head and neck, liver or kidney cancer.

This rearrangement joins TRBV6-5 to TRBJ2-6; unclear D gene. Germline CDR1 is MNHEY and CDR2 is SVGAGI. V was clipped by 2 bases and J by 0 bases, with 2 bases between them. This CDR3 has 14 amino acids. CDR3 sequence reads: CASSYSSGANVLTF. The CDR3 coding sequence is TGTGCCAGCAGTTACAGCTCTGGGGCCAACGTCCTGACTTTC.

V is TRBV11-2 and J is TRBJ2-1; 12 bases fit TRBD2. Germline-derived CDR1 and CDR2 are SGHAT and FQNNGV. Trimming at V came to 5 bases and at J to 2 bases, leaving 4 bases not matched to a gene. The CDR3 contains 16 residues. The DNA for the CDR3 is TGTGCCAGCAGCCCCCGACTAGCGGGAGCCTACAATGAGCAGTTCTTC. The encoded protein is CASSPRLAGAYNEQFF.

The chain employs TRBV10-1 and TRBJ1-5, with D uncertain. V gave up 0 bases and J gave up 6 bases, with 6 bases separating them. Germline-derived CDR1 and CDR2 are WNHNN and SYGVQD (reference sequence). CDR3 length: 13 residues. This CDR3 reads CASSESQAQPQHF. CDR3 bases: TGCGCCAGCAGTGAGTCGCAAGCTCAGCCCCAGCATTTT.

The CDR3 sequence: CASSINGDQPQHF. CDR3 DNA sequence: TGTGCCAGTAGTATAAATGGGGATCAGCCCCAGCATTTT. The chain links TRBV19 to TRBJ1-5; D not certain. CDR3 length: 13 residues. CDR1 is LNHDA and CDR2 is SQIVND in the germline V gene (reference sequence). The V and J ends lost 2 bases and 5 bases respectively, with 7 bases between them.

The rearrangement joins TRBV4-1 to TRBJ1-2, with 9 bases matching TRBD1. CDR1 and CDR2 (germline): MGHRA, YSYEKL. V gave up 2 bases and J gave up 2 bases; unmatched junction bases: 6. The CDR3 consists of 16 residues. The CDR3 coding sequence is TGCGCCAGCAGCCAAACCGACAGGGGGAGCAACTATGGCTACACCTTC. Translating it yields CASSQTDRGSNYGYTF.

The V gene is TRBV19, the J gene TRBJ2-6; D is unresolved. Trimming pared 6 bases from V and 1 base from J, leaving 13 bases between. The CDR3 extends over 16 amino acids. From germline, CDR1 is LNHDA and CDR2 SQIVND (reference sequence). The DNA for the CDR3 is TGTGCCAGTAGCAATCCGACCGTTTCTGGGGCCAACGTCCTGACTTTC. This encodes CASSNPTVSGANVLTF.

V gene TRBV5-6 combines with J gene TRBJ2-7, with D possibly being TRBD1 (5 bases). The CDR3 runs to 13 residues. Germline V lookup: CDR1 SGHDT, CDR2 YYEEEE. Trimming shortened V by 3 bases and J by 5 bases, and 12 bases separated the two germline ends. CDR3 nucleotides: TGTGCCAGCAGCTCCTTCCTAGGGGACGAGCAGTACTTC. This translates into CASSSFLGDEQYF.

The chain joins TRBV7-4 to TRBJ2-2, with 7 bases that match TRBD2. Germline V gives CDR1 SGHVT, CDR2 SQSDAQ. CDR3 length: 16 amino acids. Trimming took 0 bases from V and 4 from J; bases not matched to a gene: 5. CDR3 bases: TGTGCCAGCAGCTTAGCGGGAGGGAGTCCCACCGGGGAGCTGTTTTTT. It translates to CASSLAGGSPTGELFF.

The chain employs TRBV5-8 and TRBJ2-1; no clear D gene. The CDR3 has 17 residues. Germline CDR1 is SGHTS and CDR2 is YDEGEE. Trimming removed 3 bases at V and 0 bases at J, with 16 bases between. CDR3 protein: CASSYRVAFASYNEQFF. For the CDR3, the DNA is TGTGCCAGCAGCTACAGAGTTGCATTTGCCTCCTACAATGAGCAGTTCTTC.

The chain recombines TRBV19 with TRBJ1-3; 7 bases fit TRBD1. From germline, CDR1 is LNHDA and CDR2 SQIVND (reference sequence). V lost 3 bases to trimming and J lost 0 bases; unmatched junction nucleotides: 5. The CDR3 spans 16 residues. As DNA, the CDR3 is TGTGCCAGTAGTATTACAGGGGTCGACTCTGGAAACACCATATATTTT. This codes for CASSITGVDSGNTIYF.

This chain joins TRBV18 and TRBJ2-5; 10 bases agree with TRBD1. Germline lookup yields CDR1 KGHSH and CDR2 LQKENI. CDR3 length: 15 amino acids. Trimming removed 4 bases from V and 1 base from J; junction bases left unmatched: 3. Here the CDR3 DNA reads TGTGCCAGCTCACTCGGGACAGGGGCCCAAGAGACCCAGTACTTC. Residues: CASSLGTGAQETQYF.

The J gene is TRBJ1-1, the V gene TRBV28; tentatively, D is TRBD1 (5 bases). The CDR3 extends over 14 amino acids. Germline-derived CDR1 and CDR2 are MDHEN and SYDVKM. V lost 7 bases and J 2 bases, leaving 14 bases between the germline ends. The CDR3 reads CASMEDTTNTEAFF. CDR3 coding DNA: TGTGCCAGCATGGAGGACACAACTAACACTGAAGCTTTCTTT.

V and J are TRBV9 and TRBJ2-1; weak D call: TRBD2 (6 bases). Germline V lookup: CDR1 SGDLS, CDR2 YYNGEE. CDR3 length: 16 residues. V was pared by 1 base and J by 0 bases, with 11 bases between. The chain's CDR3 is CASSVTSLSSYNEQFF. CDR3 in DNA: TGTGCCAGCAGCGTAACTAGCTTAAGCTCCTACAATGAGCAGTTCTTC.

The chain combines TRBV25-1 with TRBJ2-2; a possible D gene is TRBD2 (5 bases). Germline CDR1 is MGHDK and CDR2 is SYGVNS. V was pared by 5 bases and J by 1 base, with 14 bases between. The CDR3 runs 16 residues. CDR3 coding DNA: TGTGCCAGCAGTCGGTTGAGCGGAGGGAACACCGGGGAGCTGTTTTTT. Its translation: CASSRLSGGNTGELFF.

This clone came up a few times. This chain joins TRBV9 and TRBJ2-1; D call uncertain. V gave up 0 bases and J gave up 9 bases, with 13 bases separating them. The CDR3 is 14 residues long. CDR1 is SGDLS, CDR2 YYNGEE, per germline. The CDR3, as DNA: TGTGCCAGCAGCGTAGACCCTTTGTCTTCTGAGCAGTTCTTC. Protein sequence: CASSVDPLSSEQFF.

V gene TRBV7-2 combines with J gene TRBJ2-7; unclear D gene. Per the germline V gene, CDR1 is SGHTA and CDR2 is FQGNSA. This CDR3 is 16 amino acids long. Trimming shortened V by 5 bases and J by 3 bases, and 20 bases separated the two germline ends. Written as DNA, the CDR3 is TGTGCCAGCAGCACAATGTACGGGCGGATCGGCTACGAGCAGTACTTC. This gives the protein CASSTMYGRIGYEQYF.

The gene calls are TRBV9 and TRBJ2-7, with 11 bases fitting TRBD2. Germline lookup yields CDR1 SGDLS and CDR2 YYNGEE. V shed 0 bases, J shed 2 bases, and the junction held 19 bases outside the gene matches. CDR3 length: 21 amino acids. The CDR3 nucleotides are TGTGCCAGCAGCGTAGAGTCCTTCAACCCTTTACTAGCGGGAGTCCCCTACGAGCAGTACTTC. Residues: CASSVESFNPLLAGVPYEQYF.

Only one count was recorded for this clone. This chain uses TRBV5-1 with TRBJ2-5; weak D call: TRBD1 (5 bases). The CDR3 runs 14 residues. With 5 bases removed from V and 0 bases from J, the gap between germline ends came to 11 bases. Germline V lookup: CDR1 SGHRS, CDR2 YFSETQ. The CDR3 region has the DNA TGCGCCAGCAGATTAAGGGGAAACCAAGAGACCCAGTACTTC. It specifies CASRLRGNQETQYF. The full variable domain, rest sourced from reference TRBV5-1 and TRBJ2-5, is KAGVTQTPRYLIKTRGQQVTLSCSPISGHRSVSWYQQTPGQGLQFLFEYFSETQRNKGNFPGRFSGRQFSNSRSEMNVSTLELGDSALYLCASRLRGNQETQYFGPGTRLLVL.